The TCR beta chain described here comes from a study of beta chain features in type 1 diabetes. This CDR3 comprises 13 residues. Germline V gene data show CDR1 as LGHNA and CDR2 as YSLEER. V dropped 2 bases and J dropped 6 bases, with 10 bases sitting between them. Naive, central memory, regulatory and stem cell-like memory cells within the CD4+ compartment were sorted using CD45RO/CCR7/CD25/CD127/CD95/CD27. cDNA synthesis used the whole RNA isolate, giving expressed TCRB sequences. Using immunoSEQ multiplex PCR, the repertoire was profiled, and TCRdb retains in-frame clones only, with some absent. The data contain more than 120,000 clones, 10% of them seen just once; the ten biggest clones take up around 1.4%.

The receptor was derived from a man between 18 and 35 years old in good health. Sequenced material: naive CD4+ T cells from blood. The V gene is TRBV4-3, the J gene TRBJ1-2, with a weak D call TRBD1 (6 bases). CDR3 bases: TGCGCCAGCAGCCAATTGGACAGAAATGGCTACACCTTC. This sequence encodes CASSQLDRNGYTF.